What follows describes a single T cell receptor (beta chain). What it binds is not known. These data come from a study of cytomegalovirus exposure and HLA in healthy donors. Study summary: Researchers found that less than 90% of around 400 genotyped donors fell within the Caucasian-associated ancestry cluster. Study-wide points: In a later analysis, DRB1 alleles had the most associated TCRs; HLA-C alleles the fewest.

The study ran its PCR with 60 Vbeta and 13 Jbeta primers. Sequencing was performed with immunoSEQ multiplex PCR; in TCRdb, only in-frame clones are kept and a portion is missing. The sample shows 100,000 to 150,000 clones, about four fifths of them seen only once. The germline V gene has CDR1 LNHDA and CDR2 SQIVND (reference sequence). The CDR3 extends over 16 amino acids. V was shortened by 1 base and J by 0 bases, with 10 bases between the two germline ends. This TCR came from a woman between 35 and 50 years old in good health and CMV-seronegative. The source material was PBMCs. This chain joins TRBV19 and TRBJ2-1, with TRBD2 as a possible D gene (6 bases). CDR3 sequence: CASSIGSSVSYNEQFF. As DNA, the CDR3 is TGTGCCAGTAGTATAGGGTCTAGCGTCTCCTACAATGAGCAGTTCTTC.